This T cell receptor beta chain derives from a study of T cells after posttransplantation cyclophosphamide. Here immunoSEQ multiplex PCR was the method, and the copy in TCRdb shows in-frame clones only, minus some. The sample has roughly 30,000 clones, about 89% seen once. V was trimmed by 6 bases and J by 1 base, leaving 7 bases between them. Germline loops: CDR1 SNHLY, CDR2 FYNNEI. CDR3 length equals 14 residues. Cells defined as naive were viable CD3+CD4+ or CD3+CD8+ and CCR7+CD45RA+CD45RO-CD95-CD27+CD28+. On this clone: In the same sample, other DNA sequences code for this CDR3.

This clonotype was sampled from a woman aged 55-70 years in good health, CMV-negative, and a related stem cell transplant donor. Sequencing was done on a sample of naive CD4+ T cells sorted from PBMCs. V usage is TRBV2 and J usage is TRBJ2-6; tentative D call: TRBD2 (5 bases). CDR3 region: CASRRVSGANVLTF. Written as DNA, the CDR3 is TGTGCCAGCAGGAGGGTTTCTGGGGCCAACGTCCTGACTTTC.